The entry that follows covers one TCR beta chain sequence. The clone's antigen remains unknown. Base qualities are not recorded, but no much larger clone differs from it by a single base. Sequences SGHNT (CDR1) and YYREEE (CDR2) are obtained from the germline V gene (reference sequence). Relative to germline, V is missing 5 bases and J is missing 6 bases, with 6 bases of the junction outside any gene match. Its CDR3 holds 13 amino acids, cysteine through phenylalanine. Only the CDR3 DNA is retained, 39 bases long and in frame from the first base. The immunoSEQ Assay, a bias-controlled multiplex PCR, was used to amplify TCRbeta CDR3 regions from genomic DNA. Processing in the source paper ran as follows. Within the assay, amplification of reference gene primers was used to estimate how many nucleated cells each sample contained. To quantify the absolute abundance of each unique TCRbeta CDR3 rearrangement, sequence reads were collapsed and filtered. For each sample, productive Simpson clonality was calculated as the square root of Simpson's diversity index over productive rearrangements. TCRdb obtained this table from immuneACCESS and retained in-frame rearrangements with V and J assigned. These tables miss some clones; where compared with another copy, unresolved V genes account for less than half of the shortfall, and the remainder is unexplained. Clonal size and the V and J genes are those of that table, whereas D and trimming came from the DNA. Across this sample there are about 100,000 clones, with about four fifths seen only once. The ten largest clones represent about 5% of the sample.

This record belongs to a study of blood T cell repertoires in COVID-19 (dated by TCRdb to 2019 to 2021). Looking at the study overall: Samples from collaborators originated in the United States, Italy and Spain and spanned both the acute and convalescent phases of COVID-19. The prospective study material was composed of cDNA or gDNA derived from T cells, B-cell-depleted T cells, or PBMCs. Deeply sampled blood TCRbeta repertoires from subjects exposed to, actively infected with, or recovered from COVID-19 were included in the dataset. A freely available public database, intended as a resource for researchers studying the immune response to SARS-CoV-2, is where the repertoires were released. Samples were obtained from the ongoing ImmuneRACE study (first 160 participants) and from about 1,300 subjects provided by 6 global collaborators. The sample metadata nearly always contained a de-identified subject ID, COVID-19 status, age in years and sex. Where available, HLA class I and class II types were obtained from metadata supplied by the sample provider rather than from assay-based typing. Here is what the overall study found, with its caveats: The amount of clinical and demographic metadata varied by source and participant and was provided uncurated.

Each collaborating institution followed its own protocols to collect whole blood in K2EDTA tubes. For TCRbeta analysis, collaborators shipped samples in one of three forms: frozen whole blood, isolated PBMCs, or DNA extracted from either of those sample types. The sample was peripheral blood. Recombination linked TRBV5-4 to TRBJ2-7; 9 of the junction bases match TRBD1. The receptor was isolated from a man aged 55 to 70 with acute or convalescent COVID-19. At the DNA level, the sequence is TGTGCCAGCAGAGGGTCGACAGGGGGCGAGCAGTACTTC. Translated, this is CASRGSTGGEQYF. Reference TRBV5-4 and TRBJ2-7 genes cover what lies past the CDR3, so the full variable domain is ETGVTQSPTHLIKTRGQQVTLRCSSQSGHNTVSWYQQALGQGPQFIFQYYREEENGRGNFPPRFSGLQFPNYSSELNVNALELDDSALYLCASRGSTGGEQYFGPGTRLTVT.